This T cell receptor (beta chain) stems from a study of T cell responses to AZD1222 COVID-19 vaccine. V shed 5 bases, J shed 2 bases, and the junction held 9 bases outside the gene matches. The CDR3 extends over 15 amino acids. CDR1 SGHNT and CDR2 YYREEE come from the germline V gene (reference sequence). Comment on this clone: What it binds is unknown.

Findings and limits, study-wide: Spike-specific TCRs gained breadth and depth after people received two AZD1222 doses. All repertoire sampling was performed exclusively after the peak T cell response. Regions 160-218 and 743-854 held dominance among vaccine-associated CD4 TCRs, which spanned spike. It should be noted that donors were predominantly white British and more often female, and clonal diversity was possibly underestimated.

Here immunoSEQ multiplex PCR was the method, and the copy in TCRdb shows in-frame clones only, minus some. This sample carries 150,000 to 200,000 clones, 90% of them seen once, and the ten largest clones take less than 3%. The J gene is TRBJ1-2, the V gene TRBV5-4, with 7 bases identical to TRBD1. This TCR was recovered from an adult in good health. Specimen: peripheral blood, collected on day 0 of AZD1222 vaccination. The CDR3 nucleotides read TGTGCCAGCAGTTCACAAAAACAGGGGAACTATGGCTACACCTTC. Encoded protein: CASSSQKQGNYGYTF.